Shown below are 26 T cell receptor beta chains from a single sample sequenced in a study of blood T cell repertoires in COVID-19. Profiling relied on immunoSEQ multiplex PCR, and the TCRdb table lists in-frame clones only, not all of them. The sample shows 95,000 to 100,000 clones, about 87% of them seen only once. Sequences were obtained from peripheral blood. These receptors all stem from a woman aged 25-40 years with acute or convalescent COVID-19.

The rearrangement links TRBV19 to TRBJ2-3; the D is unclear. V was shortened by 5 bases and J by 3 bases, with 12 bases between the two germline ends. Per germline, CDR1 LNHDA and CDR2 SQIVND (reference sequence). This CDR3 contains 14 residues. The CDR3 DNA is TGTGCCAGTAGTTTTGGGTTGCGGACAGATACGCAGTATTTT. It encodes CASSFGLRTDTQYF.

The chain uses TRBV28 and TRBJ1-4; 8 bases match TRBD1. The CDR3 sequence is 13 residues long. CDR1 and CDR2 (germline): MDHEN, SYDVKM. The J segment lost 6 bases and the V segment lost 6 bases, leaving 3 bases of the junction unmatched. CDR3 DNA: TGTGCCAGCAGGGGACAGGAAGATGAAAAACTGTTTTTT. It is translated as CASRGQEDEKLFF.

This sequence joins TRBV6-2 or TRBV6-3 and TRBJ2-7; possibly TRBD1 for D (6 bases). The germline CDR1 and CDR2 sequences are MNHEY and SVGEGT. The CDR3 is 15 residues long. V lost 5 bases and J lost 1, with 15 bases in between. The CDR3 coding sequence is TGTGCCAGCAGTAACGAGGGACAAGCTTCCTACGAGCAGTACTTC. This encodes CASSNEGQASYEQYF.

The chain links TRBV2 to TRBJ2-7, with 8 positions matching TRBD1. The V gene's germline CDR1 is SNHLY and CDR2 FYNNEI. The V gene end was trimmed by 10 bases and the J gene end by 3 bases; junction bases not matched to a gene: 8. CDR3 length: 13 amino acids. CDR3 amino acids: CATRTGLNYEQYF. In DNA, the CDR3 is TGTGCCACCAGGACAGGGCTCAACTACGAGCAGTACTTC.

The CDR3 here is CASSLGQGSLYGYTF. The CDR3 DNA reads TGCGCCAGCAGCTTGGGACAGGGGTCCCTTTATGGCTACACCTTC. This chain links TRBV5-1 with TRBJ1-2, with 8 bases aligning to TRBD1. The V gene end was trimmed by 0 bases and the J gene end by 5 bases; junction bases not matched to a gene: 6. Germline V gene lookup returns CDR1 SGHRS and CDR2 YFSETQ. The CDR3 sequence is 15 residues long. The complete variable domain, with remaining parts taken from reference TRBV5-1 and TRBJ1-2, reads KAGVTQTPRYLIKTRGQQVTLSCSPISGHRSVSWYQQTPGQGLQFLFEYFSETQRNKGNFPGRFSGRQFSNSRSEMNVSTLELGDSALYLCASSLGQGSLYGYTFGSGTRLTVV.

V is TRBV5-1 and J is TRBJ2-7; 7 nucleotides agree with TRBD1. Germline V CDR1 and CDR2: SGHRS, YFSETQ. The CDR3 sequence is 14 residues long. V was clipped by 3 bases and J by 6 bases; unmatched bases: 9. This CDR3 reads CASSYDRDKFEQYF. The CDR3 coding sequence is TGCGCCAGCAGCTACGACAGGGACAAGTTCGAGCAGTACTTC.

The chain recombines TRBV2 with TRBJ1-1, with D maybe TRBD1 (6 bases). Trimming removed 6 bases at V and 2 bases at J, with 10 bases between. This CDR3 has 13 amino acids. Germline V gene sequence: CDR1 SNHLY, CDR2 FYNNEI. Written as DNA, the CDR3 is TGTGCCAGCAGCTCGGACAGCAACACTGAAGCTTTCTTT. It specifies CASSSDSNTEAFF.

The V call is TRBV20-1, the J call TRBJ1-1; 9 positions match TRBD1. The CDR3 totals 11 residues. V was clipped by 7 bases and J by 8 bases; unmatched bases: 5. Germline CDR1 DFQATT, CDR2 SNEGSKA (reference sequence). In nucleotides, the CDR3 is TGCAGTGTTCCGGGACAGGGCGAAGCTTTCTTT. Protein sequence: CSVPGQGEAFF.

V usage is TRBV11-3 and J usage is TRBJ2-7, with TRBD2 identical over 7 bases. This CDR3 has 13 residues. V lost 5 bases to trimming and J lost 2 bases; unmatched junction nucleotides: 3. Germline V gives CDR1 SGHNT, CDR2 YENEEA. CDR3 coding DNA: TGTGCCAGCAGCCTTCGGGGGGCCTACGAGCAGTACTTC. Translation gives CASSLRGAYEQYF.

V usage is TRBV30 and J usage is TRBJ1-1; D might be TRBD1 (6 bases). The CDR3 covers 13 residues. CDR1 and CDR2 (germline): GTSNPN, SVGIG (reference sequence). Trimming removed 4 bases from V and 1 base from J, with 10 bases in between. CDR3 amino acids: CAWTQQGNTEAFF. The DNA for the CDR3 is TGTGCCTGGACCCAACAGGGGAACACTGAAGCTTTCTTT.

This clone was recorded once. V usage is TRBV9 and J usage is TRBJ2-2, with no clear D. The length of the CDR3 is 14 residues. Trimming took off 1 base at V and 8 bases at J, with 12 bases between the two ends. Germline CDR1 SGDLS, CDR2 YYNGEE. The CDR3 DNA is TGTGCCAGCAGCGTAACCCCCGGGTCGGGGGAGCTGTTTTTT. Its protein product is CASSVTPGSGELFF.

V is TRBV3-1 (or the pseudogene TRBV3-2) and J is TRBJ2-7, with a possible D match to TRBD1 (6 bases). Trimming stripped 0 bases from V and 5 bases from J, with 14 bases between. Germline CDR1 reads LGHDT; CDR2 reads YNNKEL (reference sequence). The CDR3 length is 15 residues. The CDR3 region is CASSQDRAGVHEQYF. CDR3 bases: TGTGCCAGCAGCCAAGATAGGGCAGGGGTCCACGAGCAGTACTTC.

The rearrangement uses TRBV12-3 or TRBV12-4 and TRBJ2-5; D might be TRBD2 (6 bases). The CDR3 covers 13 residues. The V end lost 7 bases, the J end lost 5 bases, and 14 bases lay between the germline ends. The DNA for the CDR3 is TGTGCCAGCACCCCGGCAGGAGGGGAGACCCAGTACTTC. Amino acids: CASTPAGGETQYF.

The chain carries TRBV19 and TRBJ2-3; 9 bases align to TRBD1. The CDR3 extends over 14 amino acids. Trimming cost V 5 bases and J 5 bases; bases outside gene matches: 5. CDR1 and CDR2 (germline): LNHDA, SQIVND (reference sequence). The CDR3 sequence is CASSSGQGEDTQYF. CDR3 DNA sequence: TGTGCCAGTAGTTCGGGACAGGGAGAAGATACGCAGTATTTT.

V is TRBV7-8 and J is TRBJ2-3; 9 nucleotides align to TRBD1. CDR3 size: 15 residues. Germline CDR1 is SGHVS and CDR2 is FQNEAQ. V lost 7 bases to trimming and J lost 4 bases; unmatched junction nucleotides: 9. CDR3 DNA: TGTGCCAGCACAGAAACAGGGGGCCCGGCAGATACGCAGTATTTT. It translates to CASTETGGPADTQYF.

The gene calls are TRBV7-9 and TRBJ1-2, with 8 bases that match TRBD1. Germline CDR1 and CDR2: SEHNR and FQNEAQ (reference sequence). The junction had 12 bases not matched to a gene; V was cut back by 5 bases and J by 7 bases. The CDR3 is 15 residues long. Written as DNA, the CDR3 is TGTGCCAGCAGCCCCCTAACGTCAGGGGGCCGTGGCTACACCTTC. This sequence encodes CASSPLTSGGRGYTF. Full variable domain (rest looked up from reference TRBV7-9 and TRBJ1-2): DTGVSQNPRHKITKRGQNVTFRCDPISEHNRLYWYRQTLGQGPEFLTYFQNEAQLEKSRLLSDRFSAERPKGSFSTLEIQRTEQGDSAMYLCASSPLTSGGRGYTFGSGTRLTVV.

The rearrangement joins TRBV6-5 to TRBJ1-1; 7 positions match TRBD1. Per the germline V gene, CDR1 is MNHEY and CDR2 is SVGAGI. V was clipped by 7 bases and J by 0 bases; unmatched bases: 5. This CDR3 is built from 14 residues. CDR3: CASTEGQMNTEAFF. Here the CDR3 DNA reads TGTGCCAGCACGGAGGGACAGATGAACACTGAAGCTTTCTTT.

The genes are TRBV28 and TRBJ2-1, with TRBD2 identical over 14 bases. CDR1 is MDHEN and CDR2 is SYDVKM in the germline V gene. V was pared by 4 bases and J by 8 bases, with 7 bases of the junction left unmatched. This CDR3 spans 16 amino acids. The CDR3 loop reads CASSSGLAGGIHEQFF. CDR3 nucleotides: TGTGCCAGCAGTTCAGGACTAGCGGGGGGAATCCATGAGCAGTTCTTC. The full variable domain, with the rest looked up from reference TRBV28 and TRBJ2-1, is DVKVTQSSRYLVKRTGEKVFLECVQDMDHENMFWYRQDPGLGLRLIYFSYDVKMKEKGDIPEGYSVSREKKERFSLILESASTNQTSMYLCASSSGLAGGIHEQFFGPGTRLTVL.

CDR3 DNA sequence: TGTGCCAGCAGTGCGGGAGACTATGGCTACACCTTC. It specifies CASSAGDYGYTF. V gene TRBV12-3 or TRBV12-4 combines with J gene TRBJ1-2; D is uncertain. The CDR3 has 12 residues. The V gene lost 5 bases and the J gene lost 3 bases, with 7 bases spanning the gap.

The chain carries TRBV11-2 and TRBJ2-2; possible D gene TRBD1, 5 bases. The V and J ends lost 1 base and 13 bases respectively, with 7 bases between them. This CDR3 is 11 amino acids long. The germline gives CDR1 SGHAT, CDR2 FQNNGV. The CDR3: CASSLGGGLFF. The DNA of the CDR3 is TGTGCCAGCAGCTTAGGGGGCGGGCTGTTTTTT. The whole variable domain, remainder taken from reference TRBV11-2 and TRBJ2-2, is EAGVAQSPRYKIIEKRQSVAFWCNPISGHATLYWYQQILGQGPKLLIQFQNNGVVDDSQLPKDRFSAERLKGVDSTLKIQPAKLEDSAVYLCASSLGGGLFFGEGSRLTVL.

The sample holds one count of this clone. J is TRBJ2-1 and V is TRBV5-4; 11 bases agree with TRBD2. With 3 bases clipped from V and 3 bases from J, the junction kept 5 bases outside the gene matches. Per the germline V gene, CDR1 is SGHNT and CDR2 is YYREEE (reference sequence). CDR3 size: 16 residues. The CDR3 loop reads CASSSTSGGYYNEQFF. CDR3 DNA: TGTGCCAGCAGCTCTACTAGCGGGGGCTACTACAATGAGCAGTTCTTC. Complete variable domain (other parts from reference TRBV5-4 and TRBJ2-1): ETGVTQSPTHLIKTRGQQVTLRCSSQSGHNTVSWYQQALGQGPQFIFQYYREEENGRGNFPPRFSGLQFPNYSSELNVNALELDDSALYLCASSSTSGGYYNEQFFGPGTRLTVL.

In the case of this clone: The same CDR3 is also encoded by other DNA sequences in this sample. This chain connects TRBV7-2 to TRBJ2-1, with 7 bases fitting TRBD2. CDR1 is SGHTA and CDR2 is FQGNSA in the germline V gene. This CDR3 spans 16 amino acids. J lost 1 base, V lost 1 base, and 4 bases had no gene match. CDR3 residues: CASSLGLGGSYNEQFF. The CDR3 DNA sequence: TGTGCCAGCAGCTTAGGTCTCGGGGGGTCCTACAATGAGCAGTTCTTC.

This rearrangement joins TRBV9 to TRBJ1-2, with 7 bases identical to TRBD1. In germline, CDR1 is SGDLS, CDR2 YYNGEE. The ends lost 3 bases at V and 5 bases at J; junction bases unmatched: 7. The CDR3 spans 14 residues. CDR3 amino acids: CASSAGTVGYGYTF. In DNA form, the CDR3 reads TGTGCCAGCAGCGCCGGGACAGTTGGGTATGGCTACACCTTC.

DNA of the CDR3: TGTGCCAGCAGCTTATCTCACATCAGGGACTATGGCTACACCTTC. Residues: CASSLSHIRDYGYTF. The chain recombines TRBV7-2 with TRBJ1-2, with D perhaps TRBD1 (5 bases). Trimming left V 2 bases short and J 3 bases short, with 13 bases between. The CDR3 has 15 amino acids. CDR1 is SGHTA, CDR2 FQGNSA, per germline. The full variable domain, with the rest looked up from reference TRBV7-2 and TRBJ1-2, is GAGVSQSPSNKVTEKGKDVELRCDPISGHTALYWYRQSLGQGLEFLIYFQGNSAPDKSGLPSDRFSAERTGGSVSTLTIQRTQQEDSAVYLCASSLSHIRDYGYTFGSGTRLTVV.

CDR3 bases: TGTGCCAGCAGTTCCAATAACAGGGGGGCCGGGGAGCTGTTTTTT. Translating gives CASSSNNRGAGELFF. The chain recombines TRBV6-1 with TRBJ2-2; 8 bases line up with TRBD1. CDR3 length: 15 residues. With 5 bases clipped from V and 6 bases from J, the junction kept 8 bases outside the gene matches. The germline gives CDR1 MNHNS, CDR2 SASEGT.

This clone was recorded once. The chain uses TRBV2 and TRBJ1-6; D gene ambiguous. The length of the CDR3 is 16 residues. The germline V and J ends were trimmed by 6 bases and 7 bases, with 19 bases remaining between them. Germline V gene sequence: CDR1 SNHLY, CDR2 FYNNEI. In nucleotides, the CDR3 is TGTGCCAGCAGCGAAACCCAGGAGGCGATAAATTCACCCCTCCACTTT. This encodes CASSETQEAINSPLHF. The full variable domain, with the rest looked up from reference TRBV2 and TRBJ1-6, is EPEVTQTPSHQVTQMGQEVILRCVPISNHLYFYWYRQILGQKVEFLVSFYNNEISEKSEIFDDQFSVERPDGSNFTLKIRSTKLEDSAMYFCASSETQEAINSPLHFGNGTRLTVT.